A selection of T cell receptor beta chains follows, all from one sample in a study of T cell clones after liver transplantation. The protocol was immunoSEQ multiplex PCR, while the TCRdb copy is restricted to in-frame clones and leaves out a portion. Of about 85,000 clones detected, roughly 82% appear once; the ten largest clones hold 0.47%. Sequenced material: CD4+ T cells from blood, taken approximately 3.5 years after liver transplant. These receptors were taken from a human patient who received a liver transplant. The graft donor may be the source of some T cells. Each CDR3 is given with its conserved first and last residue. Each record gives: J gene, V gene, D gene, CDR3 DNA, CDR3 protein. D genes are given only for firm matches.

j_call: TRBJ1-1; v_call: TRBV30; d_call: NA; cdr3_nt: TGTGCCAGGGCCCTACTAAACACTGAAGCTTTCTTT; cdr3_aa: CARALLNTEAFF
j_call: TRBJ2-1; v_call: TRBV5-1; d_call: NA; cdr3_nt: TGCGCCAGCAGCTTGGAGGGCCATTCGAACCCCTACAATGAGCAGTTCTTC; cdr3_aa: CASSLEGHSNPYNEQFF
j_call: TRBJ2-7; v_call: TRBV5-1; d_call: NA; cdr3_nt: TGCGCCAGCAGCTTGGCCGGTGAGCAGTACTTC; cdr3_aa: CASSLAGEQYF
j_call: TRBJ2-3; v_call: TRBV9; d_call: TRBD1; cdr3_nt: TGTGCCAGCAGCGGCATACAGGGGGTCACAGATACGCAGTATTTT; cdr3_aa: CASSGIQGVTDTQYF
j_call: TRBJ2-1; v_call: TRBV6-4; d_call: TRBD2; cdr3_nt: TGTGCCAGCAGTGAACTAGCGGGAGGCGGTGAGCAGTTCTTC; cdr3_aa: CASSELAGGGEQFF
j_call: TRBJ1-1; v_call: TRBV6-4; d_call: NA; cdr3_nt: TGTGCCAGCAGTGAGAGTGAGAACACTGAAGCTTTCTTT; cdr3_aa: CASSESENTEAFF
j_call: TRBJ2-1; v_call: TRBV5-1; d_call: NA; cdr3_nt: TGCGCCAGCAGCTTGTTTCTAGCAGGGAACAATGAGCAGTTCTTC; cdr3_aa: CASSLFLAGNNEQFF
j_call: TRBJ1-2; v_call: TRBV18; d_call: NA; cdr3_nt: TGTGCCAGCTCACCAAACCCACCTAACTATGGCTACACCTTC; cdr3_aa: CASSPNPPNYGYTF
j_call: TRBJ2-7; v_call: TRBV6-5; d_call: NA; cdr3_nt: TGTGCCAGCAGTTTACGCAGGCCTCCCGAGCAGTACTTC; cdr3_aa: CASSLRRPPEQYF
j_call: TRBJ1-1; v_call: TRBV27; d_call: NA; cdr3_nt: TGTGCCAGCAGTTCACAAGGTTGGTACAGTGCGAAAAACACTGAAGCTTTCTTT; cdr3_aa: CASSSQGWYSAKNTEAFF
j_call: TRBJ1-2; v_call: TRBV4-1; d_call: NA; cdr3_nt: TGCGCCAGCAGCCAGGACAGACGGCCGTCTGCCTATGGCTACACCTTC; cdr3_aa: CASSQDRRPSAYGYTF